The rows below give T cell receptor beta chains drawn from one sample of a study of beta chain features in type 1 diabetes. Generated by immunoSEQ multiplex PCR, the TCRdb table keeps only in-frame clones and is missing some. The top ten clones hold roughly 1% of a sample with around 300,000 clones, 7% to 9% of them seen once. Material: central memory CD4+ T cells from blood. These receptors all come from a woman under 30 in good health. Each CDR3 is given with its conserved first and last residue. A D gene is named only where the DNA matches it firmly. The size entry is marked missing in some rows and otherwise reads once, few, many or a size class.

NA	TRBV7-9	NA	TRBJ1-1	TGTGCCAGCAGCCCGAAGGGGGGGAACACTGAAGCTTTCTTT	CASSPKGGNTEAFF
TRBD2	TRBV6-5	NA	TRBJ2-5	TGTGCCAGCTCCGGGACTAGCGGGAGAACGACCCAGTACTTC	CASSGTSGRTTQYF
TRBD2	TRBV27	few	TRBJ2-3	TGTGCCAGCAGTCCCAGCGGGAGGTTCATAGATACGCAGTATTTT	CASSPSGRFIDTQYF
NA	TRBV2	NA	TRBJ2-6	TGTGCCAGCAGTTACACCTCCTCTGGGGCCAACGTCCTGACTTTC	CASSYTSSGANVLTF
NA	TRBV4-3	NA	TRBJ1-4	TGCGCCAGCAGCCAAGATCGGGGAGGGGTTTTTGAAAAACTGTTTTTT	CASSQDRGGVFEKLFF
NA	TRBV7-2	NA	TRBJ2-5	TGTGCCAGCAGCAACCAGGGGACCCAGTACTTC	CASSNQGTQYF
TRBD2	TRBV4-2	few	TRBJ2-5	TGTGCCAGCAGCATCGACCTGCTAGCGGGAGGGCAAGGGACCCAGTACTTC	CASSIDLLAGGQGTQYF
NA	TRBV15	few	TRBJ2-5	TGTGCCACCAGCAGAGTGAGGGATGACCAGTACTTC	CATSRVRDDQYF
NA	TRBV4-3	many	TRBJ2-5	TGCGCCAGCAGCCCGACAGACCAAGAGACCCAGTACTTC	CASSPTDQETQYF
NA	TRBV19	few	TRBJ1-2	TGTGCCAGTAGTATCCTCGACAGTGATGGCTACACCTTC	CASSILDSDGYTF
NA	TRBV6-1	few	TRBJ2-7	TGTGCCAGCATCCCGACGTGGAGCTCCTACGAGCAGTACTTC	CASIPTWSSYEQYF
NA	TRBV25-1	few	TRBJ2-5	TGTGCCAGCAGTGAACCCAGGGGATGGGGGGCAGAGACCCAGTACTTC	CASSEPRGWGAETQYF
NA	TRBV5-1	NA	TRBJ2-1	TGCGCCAGCAGCTTGGATCCAGGGTCGAGCAATGAGCAGTTCTTC	CASSLDPGSSNEQFF
NA	TRBV7-2	few	TRBJ1-1	TGTGCCAGCAGCTTTGACGCTAGCACTGAAGCTTTCTTT	CASSFDASTEAFF
TRBD1	TRBV5-4	NA	TRBJ1-1	TGTGCCAGCAGCCGGAACCGGGACAGGGACACTGAAGCTTTCTTT	CASSRNRDRDTEAFF
NA	TRBV28	NA	TRBJ2-4	TGTGCCAGCAGTTTGGATTTACTAGCCAAAAACATTCAGTACTTC	CASSLDLLAKNIQYF
TRBD2	TRBV7-3	few	TRBJ2-3	TGTGCCAGCAGCCCCCGGGGGGTGGGCACAGATACGCAGTATTTT	CASSPRGVGTDTQYF
NA	TRBV4-3	many	TRBJ2-3	TGCGCCAGCAGCCAAGATTTGGGAGATACGCAGTATTTT	CASSQDLGDTQYF
NA	TRBV11-2	many	TRBJ2-3	TGTGCCAGCAGCTTAGGGACGAGGGGCACAGATACGCAGTATTTT	CASSLGTRGTDTQYF
NA	TRBV6-1	NA	TRBJ1-1	TGTGCCAGCGTGAGGAGGGCGCGGAACACTGAAGCTTTCTTT	CASVRRARNTEAFF
TRBD2	TRBV7-2	NA	TRBJ2-1	TGTGCCAGCAGCCCCCGGATGGTGAGGACTAGCTCCTACAATGAGCAGTTCTTC	CASSPRMVRTSSYNEQFF
NA	TRBV10-3	few	TRBJ1-1	TGTGCCATCAGTGAGACAGTACTCTCCACTGAAGCTTTCTTT	CAISETVLSTEAFF
TRBD1	TRBV7-2	few	TRBJ1-5	TGTGCCAGCAGCTGGGGACAGAATCAGCCCCAGCATTTT	CASSWGQNQPQHF
NA	TRBV11-1	NA	TRBJ2-3	TGTGCCAGCAGCTTAGCGGGGGGCCAGTCAAATACGCAGTATTTT	CASSLAGGQSNTQYF